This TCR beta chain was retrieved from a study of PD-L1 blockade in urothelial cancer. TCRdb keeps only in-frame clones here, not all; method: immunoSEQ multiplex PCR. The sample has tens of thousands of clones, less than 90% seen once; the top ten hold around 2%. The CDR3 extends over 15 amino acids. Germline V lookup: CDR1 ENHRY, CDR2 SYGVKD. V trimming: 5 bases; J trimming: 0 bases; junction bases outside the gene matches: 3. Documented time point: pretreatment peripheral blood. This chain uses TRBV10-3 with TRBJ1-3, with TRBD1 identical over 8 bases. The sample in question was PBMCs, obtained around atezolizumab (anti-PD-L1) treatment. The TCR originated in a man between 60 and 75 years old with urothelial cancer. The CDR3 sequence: CAISQGANSGNTIYF. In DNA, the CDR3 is TGTGCCATCAGTCAGGGGGCGAACTCTGGAAACACCATATATTTT.